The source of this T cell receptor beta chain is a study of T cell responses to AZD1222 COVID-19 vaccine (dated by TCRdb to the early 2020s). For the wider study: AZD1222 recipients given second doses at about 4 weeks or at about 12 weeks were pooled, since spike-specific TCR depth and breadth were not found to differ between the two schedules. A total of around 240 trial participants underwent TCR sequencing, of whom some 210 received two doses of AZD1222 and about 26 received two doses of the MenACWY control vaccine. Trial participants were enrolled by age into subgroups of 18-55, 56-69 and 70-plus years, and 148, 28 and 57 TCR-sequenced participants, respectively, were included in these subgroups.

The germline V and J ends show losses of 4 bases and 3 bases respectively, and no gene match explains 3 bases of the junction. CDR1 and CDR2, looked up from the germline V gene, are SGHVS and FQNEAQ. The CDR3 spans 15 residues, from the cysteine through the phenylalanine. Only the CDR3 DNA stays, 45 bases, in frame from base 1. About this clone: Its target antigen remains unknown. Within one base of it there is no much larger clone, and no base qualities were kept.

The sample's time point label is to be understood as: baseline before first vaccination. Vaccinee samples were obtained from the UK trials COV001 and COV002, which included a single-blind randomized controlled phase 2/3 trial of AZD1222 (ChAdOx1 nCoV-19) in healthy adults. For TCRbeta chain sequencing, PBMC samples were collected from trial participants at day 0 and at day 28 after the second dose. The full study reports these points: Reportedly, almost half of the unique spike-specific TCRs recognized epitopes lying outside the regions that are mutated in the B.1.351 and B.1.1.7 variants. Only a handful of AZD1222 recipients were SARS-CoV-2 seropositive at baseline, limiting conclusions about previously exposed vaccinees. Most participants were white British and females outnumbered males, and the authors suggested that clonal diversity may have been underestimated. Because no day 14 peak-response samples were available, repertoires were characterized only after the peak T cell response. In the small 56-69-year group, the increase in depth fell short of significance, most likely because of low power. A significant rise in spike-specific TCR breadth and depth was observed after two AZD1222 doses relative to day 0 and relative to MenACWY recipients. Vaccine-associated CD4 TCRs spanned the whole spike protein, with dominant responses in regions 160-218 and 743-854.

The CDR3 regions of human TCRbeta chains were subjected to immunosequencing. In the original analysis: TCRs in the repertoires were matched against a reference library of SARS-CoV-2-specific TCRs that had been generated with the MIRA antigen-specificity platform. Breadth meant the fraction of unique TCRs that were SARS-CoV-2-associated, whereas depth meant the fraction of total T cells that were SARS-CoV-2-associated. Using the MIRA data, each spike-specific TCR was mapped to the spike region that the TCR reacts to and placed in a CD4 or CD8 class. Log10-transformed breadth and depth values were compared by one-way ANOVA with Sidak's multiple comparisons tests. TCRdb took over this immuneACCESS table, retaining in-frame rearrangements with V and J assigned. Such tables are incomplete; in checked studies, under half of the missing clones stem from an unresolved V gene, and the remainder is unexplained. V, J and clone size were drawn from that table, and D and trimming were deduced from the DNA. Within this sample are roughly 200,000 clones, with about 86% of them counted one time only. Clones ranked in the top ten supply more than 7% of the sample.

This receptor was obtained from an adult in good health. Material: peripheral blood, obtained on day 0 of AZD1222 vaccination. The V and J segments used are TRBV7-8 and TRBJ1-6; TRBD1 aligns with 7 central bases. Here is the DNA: TGTGCCAGCAGCTCGACAGGGCGCTATAATTCACCCCTCCACTTT. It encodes CASSSTGRYNSPLHF.